This T cell receptor (beta chain) was retrieved from a study of T cell repertoires in cytomegalovirus infection. Study overall: Evidence of both CMV infection and a matching HLA type came from public TCR beta signatures.

General observations from the study: The study found HLA-C-restricted CMV-specific TCR beta clonotypes dominating the ex vivo response. Using cumulative public TCR beta family frequency, the authors identified those who carried CMV together with the relevant HLA.

About this clonotype: Its cognate antigen is unknown.

Germline CDR1 MNHEY, CDR2 SVGEGT. V lost 4 bases, J lost 5 bases, and 11 bases stayed unmatched. The CDR3 covers 15 residues. TCRdb re-analysed the reads in MiXCR, keeping a single row per CDR3 protein. The repertoire holds fewer than 400,000 distinct CDR3 sequences, around 18% seen once, with roughly 8.7% in the top ten. The rearrangement joins TRBV6-2 or TRBV6-3 to TRBJ2-7; the match to TRBD1 covers 7 bases. Sample: PBMCs. This clonotype originated in a human donor in good health (CMV status not recorded). Some clones in this sample may be carry-over from other donors' samples. CDR3 region: CASSSLDRDKDEQYF. DNA for the CDR3: TGTGCCAGCAGTTCCCTCGACAGGGATAAGGACGAGCAGTACTTC.